This T cell receptor beta chain originates from a study of Graves' ophthalmopathy and Graves' hyperthyroidism. Study at large: Peripheral blood was collected at initial diagnosis, before any treatment.

The V gene's germline CDR1 is KGHDR and CDR2 SFDVKD. The V gene lost 9 bases and the J gene lost 6 bases, with 17 bases spanning the gap. This CDR3 has 14 residues. This clonotype was detected many times. RNA transcripts were the source from which TCR beta CDR3 regions were amplified. HTBI primers were employed in first-round RT-PCR, then a second-round multiplex PCR followed. TCRdb recomputed calls from the multiplex PCR reads with MiXCR, one row per CDR3 protein. This sample has about 390,000 distinct CDR3 sequences, with approximately 15% found just once. Ophthalmopathy absent within 18 months of follow-up marked hyperthyroidism as stable. From fresh peripheral blood, roughly 9.3 ml in volume, the PBMCs were obtained.

The sample consisted of peripheral blood. V usage is TRBV24-1 and J usage is TRBJ1-5; D perhaps matches TRBD1 (6 bases). The clonotype comes from a woman between 18 and 30 years old with stable Graves' hyperthyroidism. This CDR3 reads CATPRADSSQPQHF. The CDR3 coding sequence is TGTGCCACCCCCCGAGCGGACAGCTCTCAGCCCCAGCATTTT.